The 31 T cell receptor beta chains below were found in one sample sequenced in a study of vaccination and CD4 T cells after COVID-19 (dated by TCRdb to the early 2020s). The library came from PCR. Instrument used: Illumina iSeq 100. DNA from cultured CD4+ T cells was subjected to TCR sequencing with the Oncomine TCR Beta short-read assay at the Johns Hopkins FTIC core. Clones were called with MiXCR by TCRdb after fastp trimmed the public reads at Q25, and only in-frame beta chains were retained. For every CDR3 protein sequence, its rows merge into one entry that carries the most common genes and DNA. The sample table shows about 23,000 distinct CDR3 sequences, and approximately 64% are seen once. The ten top clones hold roughly 20% of the sample. No antigen is known for these receptors. The treatment or condition label, read with the paper, signifies: approximately 9-day PBMC culture with coronavirus spike peptide pools or control peptides (ViraFEST assay).

This specimen was CD4+ T cells from blood, cultured in vitro, taken after SARS-CoV-2 vaccination. The receptors derive from a human donor who received a COVID-19 vaccine.

V and J are TRBV19 and TRBJ1-1, with unresolved D. Germline CDR1 and CDR2: LNHDA and SQIVND (reference sequence). The CDR3 sequence is 11 residues long. The ends were cut back, 7 bases at V and 5 bases at J, with 8 bases in the middle. As DNA, the CDR3 is TGTGCCAGTATCCATAGGACTGAAGCTTTCTTT. It yields the protein CASIHRTEAFF.

This rearrangement joins TRBV20-1 to TRBJ2-3; 8 bases align to TRBD2. With V trimmed by 0 bases and J by 6 bases, 8 bases remained unmatched. CDR1 is DFQATT and CDR2 is SNEGSKA in the germline V gene (reference sequence). The CDR3 has 15 residues. For the CDR3, the DNA is TGCAGTGCTAGAGATATGGCGGGGGGCGATGATACGCAGTATTTT. It codes for CSARDMAGGDDTQYF.

This CDR3 is CASSLGLRGGTEAFF. The CDR3 nucleotides are TGTGCCAGCAGCTTGGGCCTTAGGGGGGGCACTGAAGCTTTCTTT. The V gene is TRBV7-9, the J gene TRBJ1-1; a weak D match, TRBD1 (6 bases). The germline V and J ends were trimmed by 3 bases and 4 bases, with 15 bases remaining between them. The CDR3 is 15 residues long. Germline V gives CDR1 SEHNR, CDR2 FQNEAQ (reference sequence).

As to this clonotype: This CDR3 is missing its conserved last phenylalanine or tryptophan, likely due to a read error. The chain employs TRBV20-1 and TRBJ1-1, with 8 positions matching TRBD1. CDR1 is DFQATT and CDR2 is SNEGSKA in the germline V gene (reference sequence). V dropped 6 bases and J dropped 3; count of bases not matched to a gene: 9. The CDR3 is 14 amino acids. CDR3: CSAPKTGVDTEAFL. CDR3 sequence (DNA): TGCAGTGCCCCGAAGACAGGGGTGGACACTGAAGCTTTCTTA.

The V call is TRBV27, the J call TRBJ1-1; tentative D call: TRBD1 (5 bases). Germline V CDR1 and CDR2: MNHEY, SMNVEV (reference sequence). The CDR3 is 13 amino acids. Trimming cost V 3 bases and J 5 bases, with 10 bases left between them. CDR3 sequence: CASSFGARTEAFF. DNA of the CDR3: TGTGCCAGCAGTTTCGGGGCGCGGACTGAAGCTTTCTTT.

CDR3 DNA sequence: TGCGCCAGCTCGTTGTGGGGGACGGCTAACACCGGGGAGCTGTTTTTT. Amino acid sequence: CASSLWGTANTGELFF. The J gene is TRBJ2-2, the V gene TRBV5-1, with D possibly being TRBD1 or TRBD2 (5 bases each). CDR3 size: 16 residues. The V end lost 7 bases, the J end lost 2 bases, and 18 bases lay between the germline ends. Germline CDR1 reads SGHRS; CDR2 reads YFSETQ. The whole variable domain, remainder taken from reference TRBV5-1 and TRBJ2-2, is KAGVTQTPRYLIKTRGQQVTLSCSPISGHRSVSWYQQTPGQGLQFLFEYFSETQRNKGNFPGRFSGRQFSNSRSEMNVSTLELGDSALYLCASSLWGTANTGELFFGEGSRLTVL.

This clonotype was counted only a few times. The chain uses TRBV11-2 and TRBJ2-7, with D possibly called TRBD1 or TRBD2 (5 bases each). V lost 1 base, J lost 3 bases, and 16 bases lay in between. The CDR3 is 16 residues long. The germline V gene encodes CDR1 SGHAT and CDR2 FQNNGV. As DNA, the CDR3 is TGTGCCAGCAGCTTAGGGGTGGGACCCAGGGACTACGAGCAGTACTTC. This gives the protein CASSLGVGPRDYEQYF.

V is TRBV2 and J is TRBJ2-2; 10 nucleotides align to TRBD2. Per the germline V gene, CDR1 is SNHLY and CDR2 is FYNNEI. The CDR3 covers 16 residues. V lost 4 bases to trimming and J lost 5 bases; unmatched junction nucleotides: 7. The chain's CDR3 is CASSVSGGSETGELFF. CDR3 sequence (DNA): TGTGCCAGCAGTGTTAGCGGGGGGTCGGAGACCGGGGAGCTGTTTTTT.

The chain uses TRBV20-1 and TRBJ1-2; D remains ambiguous. The CDR3 length is 13 residues. V lost 6 bases to trimming and J lost 2 bases, with 13 bases between them. The germline gives CDR1 DFQATT, CDR2 SNEGSKA (reference sequence). CDR3 region: CSASAGLNYGYTF. The CDR3 DNA follows: TGCAGTGCCTCAGCTGGACTGAACTATGGCTACACCTTC.

The chain has TRBV15 and TRBJ2-5; D perhaps matches TRBD2 (5 bases). The CDR3 sequence is 16 residues long. V lost 0 bases, J lost 5 bases, and 16 bases lay in between. Germline CDR1 is LNHNV and CDR2 is YYDKDF (reference sequence). DNA for the CDR3: TGTGCCACCAGCAGAGATCTTCGGGGATCTCTTGAGACCCAGTACTTC. Protein product: CATSRDLRGSLETQYF.

V and J are TRBV5-4 and TRBJ1-2; 7 bases fit TRBD1. With 4 bases clipped from V and 3 bases from J, the junction kept 3 bases outside the gene matches. The CDR3 consists of 13 residues. CDR1 is SGHNT, CDR2 YYREEE, per germline (reference sequence). CDR3 nucleotides: TGTGCCAGCAGCGATCAGGGGGACTATGGCTACACCTTC. Protein sequence: CASSDQGDYGYTF.

The chain uses TRBV6-1 and TRBJ2-7; TRBD2 matches 8 bases. Germline CDR1 reads MNHNS; CDR2 reads SASEGT. With 2 bases clipped from V and 3 bases from J, the junction kept 6 bases outside the gene matches. The CDR3 loop spans 15 amino acids. In DNA, the CDR3 is TGTGCCAGCAGTGAATTTAGGCGGGGGGACTACGAGCAGTACTTC. Protein product: CASSEFRRGDYEQYF.

This clonotype was counted once. The gene calls are TRBV7-2 and TRBJ2-3; 8 positions agree with TRBD2. The CDR3 length is 15 residues. The V segment lost 6 bases and the J segment 5 bases; nucleotides outside the gene matches: 10. Germline V CDR1 and CDR2: SGHTA, FQGNSA. In DNA, the CDR3 is TGTGCCAGCAGGGTTATCGGGGGGGCGAAAGATACGCAGTATTTT. Protein sequence: CASRVIGGAKDTQYF.

The rearrangement uses TRBV24-1 and TRBJ1-2; the D gene is possibly TRBD1 (5 bases). This CDR3 has 13 residues. V gave up 5 bases and J gave up 0 bases, with 6 bases separating them. CDR1 is KGHDR, CDR2 SFDVKD, per germline. Written as DNA, the CDR3 is TGTGCCACCAGTGGGGGGACTAACTATGGCTACACCTTC. Encoded protein: CATSGGTNYGYTF.

The chain couples TRBV7-9 to TRBJ1-2, with unresolved D. Germline V CDR1 and CDR2: SEHNR, FQNEAQ (reference sequence). V lost 2 bases and J 2 bases, leaving 6 bases between the germline ends. The CDR3 is made up of 13 amino acids. The CDR3 DNA follows: TGTGCCAGCAGCTTATCAGCCAACTATGGCTACACCTTC. Translation: CASSLSANYGYTF.

The gene calls are TRBV20-1 and TRBJ1-1; 10 nucleotides line up with TRBD1. The CDR3 is made up of 14 amino acids. Germline values: CDR1 DFQATT, CDR2 SNEGSKA (reference sequence). Trimming removed 2 bases from V and 7 bases from J; junction bases left unmatched: 7. The CDR3 DNA sequence: TGCAGTGCTAGAACCGGGACAGGGGTACTTGAAGCTTTCTTT. Amino acid sequence: CSARTGTGVLEAFF.

V usage is TRBV20-1 and J usage is TRBJ2-1; TRBD2 agrees at 10 bases. CDR3 size: 16 residues. V trimming: 0 bases; J trimming: 4 bases; junction bases outside the gene matches: 6. Germline CDR1 reads DFQATT; CDR2 reads SNEGSKA (reference sequence). CDR3 region: CSARDPLAGEYNEQFF. CDR3 coding DNA: TGCAGTGCTAGAGATCCCCTAGCGGGGGAGTACAATGAGCAGTTCTTC.

The rearrangement joins TRBV10-3 to TRBJ2-3, with TRBD2 matching over 11 bases. The germline gives CDR1 ENHRY, CDR2 SYGVKD. J gave up 2 bases and V 10 bases, and 5 bases lay outside the gene matches. The CDR3 extends over 14 amino acids. This chain's CDR3 is CATRTSGFTDTQYF. The CDR3 region has the DNA TGTGCCACCAGGACTAGCGGGTTCACAGATACGCAGTATTTT.

The V gene is TRBV19, the J gene TRBJ1-2; D gene ambiguous. The V gene's germline CDR1 is LNHDA and CDR2 SQIVND (reference sequence). Trimming removed 10 bases from V and 1 base from J, with 10 bases in between. The CDR3 runs to 12 residues. CDR3 bases: TGTGCCACCCAGACAAGTAACTATGGCTACACCTTC. It encodes CATQTSNYGYTF.

The chain recombines TRBV5-4 with TRBJ1-2; D gene unclear. The CDR3 totals 13 residues. Germline V gives CDR1 SGHNT, CDR2 YYREEE (reference sequence). V was shortened by 0 bases and J by 8 bases, with 11 bases between the two germline ends. CDR3 protein: CASSLDGLGGYTF. The CDR3 DNA reads as TGTGCCAGCAGCTTGGACGGCTTGGGAGGCTACACCTTC.

In its sample, this clonotype was seen a few times. The gene calls are TRBV6-5 and TRBJ1-1, with 10 bases that match TRBD1. J gave up 9 bases and V 3 bases, and 7 bases lay outside the gene matches. This CDR3 has 14 residues. The germline CDR1 and CDR2 sequences are MNHEY and SVGAGI. The CDR3 region is CASSYLPGQGQAFF. In DNA form, the CDR3 reads TGTGCCAGCAGTTATTTACCGGGACAGGGGCAAGCTTTCTTT.

This clonotype came up a few times. The J gene is TRBJ1-1, the V gene TRBV7-9; TRBD1 agrees at 9 bases. The CDR3 runs 16 residues. CDR1 and CDR2 from the germline V gene are SEHNR and FQNEAQ (reference sequence). The trim removed 1 base at V and 6 bases at J, leaving 9 bases unmatched. This CDR3 is CASSLGRDRERAEAFF. The CDR3 DNA reads as TGTGCCAGCAGCTTAGGCCGGGACAGGGAACGCGCTGAAGCTTTCTTT. Combining the CDR3 with reference TRBV7-9 and TRBJ1-1 gives the whole variable domain DTGVSQNPRHKITKRGQNVTFRCDPISEHNRLYWYRQTLGQGPEFLTYFQNEAQLEKSRLLSDRFSAERPKGSFSTLEIQRTEQGDSAMYLCASSLGRDRERAEAFFGQGTRLTVV.

This clonotype has a handful of counts. The chain recombines TRBV19 with TRBJ1-1, with D uncertain. Germline V gives CDR1 LNHDA, CDR2 SQIVND (reference sequence). The CDR3 length is 14 residues. The V end was cut by 4 bases, the J end by 4 bases, with 13 bases between. CDR3: CASSTSGGFTEAFF. The CDR3 DNA is TGTGCCAGTAGTACCTCGGGAGGGTTCACTGAAGCTTTCTTT.

This clonotype appeared a few times. The V gene is TRBV20-1, the J gene TRBJ1-5, with TRBD1 as a possible D gene (6 bases). From germline, CDR1 is DFQATT and CDR2 SNEGSKA (reference sequence). This CDR3 contains 14 residues. V gave up 5 bases and J gave up 1 base, with 12 bases separating them. In DNA, the CDR3 is TGCAGTGCTTCCAGGGGTGTGAGCAATCAGCCCCAGCATTTT. Amino acid sequence: CSASRGVSNQPQHF.

The rearrangement uses TRBV20-1 and TRBJ1-2, with a possible D match to TRBD1 (6 bases). In germline, CDR1 is DFQATT, CDR2 SNEGSKA (reference sequence). The CDR3 is 13 amino acids. Trimming took off 4 bases at V and 8 bases at J, with 17 bases between the two ends. The CDR3 reads CSAIYQVGGGYTF. DNA for the CDR3: TGCAGTGCTATATATCAGGTGGGGGGCGGCTACACCTTC.

V usage is TRBV7-8 and J usage is TRBJ1-5; D is unresolved. Germline CDR1 SGHVS, CDR2 FQNEAQ. Deletions cut 4 bases from V and 6 bases from J, with 13 bases between. There are 14 residues in the CDR3. The CDR3 loop reads CASSYGRGPQPQHF. CDR3 DNA sequence: TGTGCCAGCAGCTATGGTCGGGGTCCTCAGCCCCAGCATTTT.

The rearrangement joins TRBV10-3 to TRBJ2-2; D remains ambiguous. There are 14 residues in the CDR3. In germline, CDR1 is ENHRY, CDR2 SYGVKD. V shed 4 bases and J shed 4 bases, with 10 bases lying between them. Here the CDR3 DNA reads TGTGCCATCAGTGTTGACTTCCCCACCGGGGAGCTGTTTTTT. It codes for CAISVDFPTGELFF.

The genes are TRBV7-6 and TRBJ2-5, with D perhaps TRBD1 (6 bases). This CDR3 is 14 amino acids long. Trimming cost V 4 bases and J 5 bases, with 14 bases left between them. Germline assignment: CDR1 SGHVS and CDR2 FNYEAQ. In nucleotides, the CDR3 is TGTGCCAGCAGCTCCCTCGGGACACGGGAGACCCAGTACTTC. Its protein is CASSSLGTRETQYF.

V usage is TRBV6-1 and J usage is TRBJ2-5, with D possibly TRBD1 on 6 matching bases. Germline-derived CDR1 and CDR2 are MNHNS and SASEGT. The CDR3 runs 16 residues. V lost 5 bases, J lost 7 bases, and 23 bases lay in between. The CDR3 loop reads CASSPWTASPDRTQYF. CDR3 DNA sequence: TGTGCCAGCAGTCCGTGGACAGCCTCTCCTGACAGGACCCAGTACTTC.

This chain connects TRBV19 to TRBJ1-1; 9 bases map to TRBD1. The V gene end was trimmed by 5 bases and the J gene end by 4 bases; junction bases not matched to a gene: 8. CDR3 size: 15 residues. Looked up from germline, CDR1 is LNHDA and CDR2 is SQIVND (reference sequence). The CDR3 nucleotides read TGTGCCAGTAGTCCCTTTGGACAGGGGACCACTGAAGCTTTCTTT. Its protein product is CASSPFGQGTTEAFF.

The chain joins TRBV20-1 to TRBJ2-5, with 8 positions matching TRBD2. Germline trimming cut 2 bases from V and 9 bases from J; bases unmatched to any gene: 20. CDR1 and CDR2 from the germline V gene are DFQATT and SNEGSKA (reference sequence). The CDR3 runs to 17 residues. CDR3 sequence: CSARLFSPAGALGAQYF. In DNA form, the CDR3 reads TGCAGTGCTAGACTCTTCTCCCCAGCGGGGGCCCTTGGGGCCCAGTACTTC.